These 19 T cell receptor beta chains share one sample of origin, sequenced in a study of CXCR3-negative and CXCR3-positive naive CD8 T cells. With UMI labels, 5' RACE was used to prepare the TRB cDNA libraries. TCRdb reprocessed the 5' RACE reads and reports one entry per CDR3 protein, with no DNA. This sample's table has approximately 45,000 distinct CDR3 sequences. The sequenced material came from memory CD8+ T cells from blood. The receptors originated from a human donor in good health. Some clones in this sample may be carry-over from other donors' samples.

This chain links TRBV25-1 with TRBJ1-6. Germline CDR1 reads MGHDK; CDR2 reads SYGVNS. The CDR3 length is 16 residues. CDR3 region: CASSELEGTANSPLHF.

The chain links TRBV18 to TRBJ2-1; TCRdb returns TRBD1, unconfirmable since there is no DNA. Germline loops: CDR1 KGHSH, CDR2 LQKENI. This CDR3 has 14 residues. Here the CDR3 reads CASSPGDSPNEQFF. The full variable domain, with the rest looked up from reference TRBV18 and TRBJ2-1, is NAGVMQNPRHLVRRRGQEARLRCSPMKGHSHVYWYRQLPEEGLKFMVYLQKENIIDESGMPKERFSAEFPKEGPSILRIQQVVRGDSAAYFCASSPGDSPNEQFFGPGTRLTVL.

CDR3: CASSLAPANTEAFF. The chain joins TRBV7-9 to TRBJ1-1. CDR1 is SEHNR and CDR2 is FQNEAQ in the germline V gene (reference sequence). This CDR3 spans 14 amino acids.

The J gene is TRBJ2-1, the V gene TRBV20-1; checking the TCRdb D call of TRBD2 is not possible without DNA. The CDR3 is made up of 15 amino acids. Germline V gene sequence: CDR1 DFQATT, CDR2 SNEGSKA (reference sequence). The CDR3 loop is CSARERGGEDNEQFF.

The rearrangement links TRBV7-6 to TRBJ1-1. The CDR3 extends over 14 amino acids. The germline gives CDR1 SGHVS, CDR2 FNYEAQ. The CDR3 sequence: CASSLGQGAGEAFF. The variable domain in full, with the rest retrieved from reference TRBV7-6 and TRBJ1-1, is GAGVSQSPRYKVTKRGQDVALRCDPISGHVSLYWYRQALGQGPEFLTYFNYEAQQDKSGLPNDRFSAERPEGSISTLTIQRTEQRDSAMYRCASSLGQGAGEAFFGQGTRLTVV.

The chain links TRBV20-1 to TRBJ1-5. The germline gives CDR1 DFQATT, CDR2 SNEGSKA (reference sequence). The CDR3 sequence is 16 residues long. The chain's CDR3 is CSASFSRDYSNQPQHF.

Judged by frequency, this clonotype is medium-sized. The chain employs TRBV28 and TRBJ1-6; with no DNA, the TCRdb D assignment of TRBD1 cannot be verified. The CDR3 runs 15 residues. CDR1 is MDHEN, CDR2 SYDVKM, per germline. The CDR3 sequence: CASTRLAVNNSPLHF. The full variable domain, with the rest looked up from reference TRBV28 and TRBJ1-6, is DVKVTQSSRYLVKRTGEKVFLECVQDMDHENMFWYRQDPGLGLRLIYFSYDVKMKEKGDIPEGYSVSREKKERFSLILESASTNQTSMYLCASTRLAVNNSPLHFGNGTRLTVT.

The chain has TRBV7-9 and TRBJ2-7; TCRdb reports TRBD1, a call that lacks DNA to check it against. CDR1 is SEHNR and CDR2 is FQNEAQ in the germline V gene (reference sequence). This CDR3 contains 16 residues. The CDR3 here is CASSPPRGPSSYEQYF. The full variable domain, with the rest looked up from reference TRBV7-9 and TRBJ2-7, is DTGVSQNPRHKITKRGQNVTFRCDPISEHNRLYWYRQTLGQGPEFLTYFQNEAQLEKSRLLSDRFSAERPKGSFSTLEIQRTEQGDSAMYLCASSPPRGPSSYEQYFGPGTRLTVT.

CDR3 region: CASSILPGQGNEKLFF. V is TRBV6-5 and J is TRBJ1-4; TCRdb selects TRBD1, and the lack of DNA leaves this call unchecked. CDR1 and CDR2 (germline): MNHEY, SVGAGI. This CDR3 spans 16 amino acids.

The chain couples TRBV14 to TRBJ2-4; TCRdb's assignment of TRBD2 cannot be checked, as there is no DNA. This CDR3 has 15 amino acids. Germline CDR1 SGHDN, CDR2 FVKESK. CDR3 in amino acids: CASSPGLWAKNIQYF.

The chain carries TRBV29-1 and TRBJ1-1; the D gene TCRdb calls, TRBD1, cannot be checked with no DNA. The CDR3 is 13 residues long. Germline V lookup: CDR1 SQVTM, CDR2 ANQGSEA. The CDR3 loop reads CSVGQGYDTEAFF. Full variable domain (outside the CDR3, taken from reference TRBV29-1 and TRBJ1-1): SAVISQKPSRDICQRGTSLTIQCQVDSQVTMMFWYRQQPGQSLTLIATANQGSEATYESGFVIDKFPISRPNLTFSTLTVSNMSPEDSSIYLCSVGQGYDTEAFFGQGTRLTVV.

V usage is TRBV6-5 and J usage is TRBJ1-1. CDR1 MNHEY and CDR2 SVGAGI come from the germline V gene. The CDR3 is 16 amino acids. The CDR3 sequence: CASSSVLFARGTEAFF.

The rearrangement links TRBV15 to TRBJ2-3; with no DNA, the TCRdb D assignment of TRBD2 cannot be verified. Germline lookup yields CDR1 LNHNV and CDR2 YYDKDF (reference sequence). The CDR3 runs to 14 residues. This chain's CDR3 is CATSGGGPTDTQYF.

The chain is built from TRBV20-1 and TRBJ2-7; TCRdb picks TRBD1, but there is no DNA to check that call. The CDR3 contains 15 residues. In germline, CDR1 is DFQATT, CDR2 SNEGSKA (reference sequence). The CDR3 sequence is CSASPGTGGSYEQYF.

The V and J genes are TRBV13 and TRBJ2-7; TCRdb picks TRBD1, but there is no DNA to check that call. This CDR3 has 13 amino acids. Germline loops: CDR1 PRHDT, CDR2 FYEKMQ (reference sequence). CDR3 protein: CASSLYRPYEQYF.

This chain links TRBV29-1 with TRBJ2-7; checking the TCRdb D call of TRBD2 is not possible without DNA. Germline CDR1 and CDR2: SQVTM and ANQGSEA. This CDR3 has 14 residues. CDR3 sequence: CSVEVQGPAYEQYF.

This chain uses TRBV29-1 with TRBJ2-3; the D gene TCRdb calls, TRBD1, cannot be checked with no DNA. The CDR3 totals 12 residues. CDR1 SQVTM and CDR2 ANQGSEA come from the germline V gene. The CDR3 protein is CSVAPGADTQYF.

The chain has TRBV28 and TRBJ1-2; TCRdb's D call of TRBD1 is untestable without DNA. CDR1 and CDR2 from the germline V gene are MDHEN and SYDVKM. CDR3 size: 13 residues. This CDR3 reads CASSFITGQGYTF.

This rearrangement joins TRBV6-4 to TRBJ2-1; there is no DNA to check the TCRdb D call of TRBD2. Germline V lookup: CDR1 MRHNA, CDR2 SNTAGT. There are 15 residues in the CDR3. The CDR3 loop is CASSESSGGADEQFF.